A single sample is the source of the 10 T cell receptor beta chains below, sequenced in a study of blood T cells in healthy people across ages. Primers used in a second PCR of roughly 6 to 11 cycles were a sample-barcoded 5' primer and a J-beta primer mix. TCRdb re-derived calls from the 5' RACE reads in MiXCR, one entry per CDR3 protein. This sample carries roughly 900,000 distinct CDR3 sequences, 48% of them seen once, and the ten largest clones take roughly 13%. Source material: blood. These receptors all come from a young man in good health.

The rearrangement links TRBV2 to TRBJ2-5; D is possibly TRBD2 (5 bases). TRBJ2-7 matches the DNA end more closely, so the J call is doubtful. The CDR3 sequence is 12 residues long. Germline V gene sequence: CDR1 SNHLY, CDR2 FYNNEI. The CDR3 protein is CAGRGRSYEQYF. The DNA for the CDR3 is TGTGCCGGGAGAGGCAGGTCCTACGAGCAGTACTTC.

DNA of the CDR3: TGTGCCAGCAGTCGACAGGCTAATGAAAAACTGTTTTTT. As protein: CASSRQANEKLFF. The rearrangement joins TRBV6-5 to TRBJ1-4; D possibly corresponds to TRBD1 (6 bases). Germline values: CDR1 MNHEY, CDR2 SVGAGI. Trimming removed 5 bases from V and 3 bases from J, with 7 bases in between. The CDR3 runs to 13 residues.

This clonotype was seen ten or more times. This chain joins TRBV7-2 and TRBJ2-1; 7 bases fit TRBD2. Germline CDR1 reads SGHTA; CDR2 reads FQGNSA. This CDR3 has 16 amino acids. V trimming: 1 base; J trimming: 3 bases; junction bases outside the gene matches: 6. The CDR3 is CASSLESGVYYNEQFF. The CDR3 DNA reads TGTGCCAGCAGCTTAGAAAGCGGGGTCTACTACAATGAGCAGTTCTTC.

Comment on this clonotype: The junction differs from germline at one of its ends, possibly a read error. The gene calls are TRBV30 and TRBJ2-4; TRBD1 matches 7 bases. CDR3 length: 13 residues. The V gene's germline CDR1 is GTSNPN and CDR2 SVGIG (reference sequence). The CDR3 sequence is CACGKGAKNIQYF. The CDR3 nucleotides read TGTGCCTGTGGGAAGGGGGCCAAAAATATTCAGTACTTC.

Concerning this clonotype: An end of the junction differs from the germline gene, which may be a read error. V and J are TRBV7-2 and TRBJ2-7, with TRBD2 identical over 7 bases. The CDR3 is made up of 13 amino acids. Germline CDR1 and CDR2: SGHTA and FQGNSA. The CDR3 reads CASTLTGGTEQYF. CDR3 in DNA: TGTGCCAGCACCTTAACCGGGGGGACCGAGCAGTACTTC.

V and J are TRBV4-3 and TRBJ1-6, with a possible D match to TRBD1 (6 bases). This CDR3 has 15 amino acids. Trimming took 1 base from V and 6 from J, leaving 10 bases between them. The germline V gene encodes CDR1 LGHNA and CDR2 YSLEER. This chain's CDR3 is CASSQGTEVNSPLHF. CDR3 bases: TGCGCCAGCAGCCAAGGGACAGAAGTTAATTCACCCCTCCACTTT.

This clonotype was detected once. The chain couples TRBV24-1 to TRBJ2-1, with 9 bases fitting TRBD1. The V and J ends lost 5 bases and 8 bases, in that order; junction bases with no gene match: 9. The length of the CDR3 is 15 residues. CDR1 and CDR2 (germline): KGHDR, SFDVKD. DNA of the CDR3: TGTGCCACCAGTGGCTTGGGACAGGGAACATATGAGCAGTTCTTC. This sequence encodes CATSGLGQGTYEQFF.

This clonotype appeared a few times. The V call is TRBV7-2, the J call TRBJ1-5; maybe TRBD1 (6 bases). Germline assignment: CDR1 SGHTA and CDR2 FQGNSA. V lost 6 bases and J 7 bases, leaving 13 bases between the germline ends. The CDR3 is made up of 13 amino acids. The CDR3 DNA follows: TGTGCCAGCAGTCCAGGGGTAGGGCAGCCCCAGCATTTT. It yields the protein CASSPGVGQPQHF.

J is TRBJ2-5 and V is TRBV2; maybe TRBD2 (6 bases). The CDR3 is 17 amino acids. Germline V lookup: CDR1 SNHLY, CDR2 FYNNEI. Trimming pared 2 bases from V and 1 base from J, leaving 17 bases between. CDR3 region: CASSEWGVGDRQETQYF. CDR3 sequence (DNA): TGTGCCAGCAGTGAATGGGGGGTAGGAGACCGCCAAGAGACCCAGTACTTC. The full variable domain, its missing parts supplied by reference TRBV2 and TRBJ2-5, is EPEVTQTPSHQVTQMGQEVILRCVPISNHLYFYWYRQILGQKVEFLVSFYNNEISEKSEIFDDQFSVERPDGSNFTLKIRSTKLEDSAMYFCASSEWGVGDRQETQYFGPGTRLLVL.

V gene TRBV28 combines with J gene TRBJ2-1; a weak D match, TRBD2 (6 bases). This CDR3 contains 14 residues. CDR1 and CDR2 from the germline V gene are MDHEN and SYDVKM. Trimming stripped 5 bases from V and 0 bases from J, with 8 bases between. As DNA, the CDR3 is TGTGCCAGCAGTGTAGCGGTCTCCTACAATGAGCAGTTCTTC. This codes for CASSVAVSYNEQFF.